This T cell receptor (beta chain) was sequenced for a study of spatial heterogeneity in lung cancer. Study summary: Sequences of the beta chain were consistently detected in greater numbers than alpha-chain sequences. Across the raw uncorrected reads, a unique TCR and UMI combination was observed, on average, more than ten times.

This clonotype was seen ten or more times. The CDR3 sequence is 13 residues long. Germline CDR1 reads MNHNS; CDR2 reads SASEGT. Between the trimmed V and J ends, which lost 5 bases and 5 bases, there was a span of 12 bases. A unique molecular identifier was attached to every TCR cDNA molecule. TCRdb analysed the 5' RACE reads with MiXCR anew, one entry per CDR3 protein. The sample shows roughly 75,000 distinct CDR3 sequences, more than 10% of them seen only once. Time point noted: sample taken at primary tumor resection. Whole RNA obtained from tumor, nontumor lung or frozen PBMC underwent sequencing without sorting.

Material: PBMCs, obtained at surgery. This sequence originates from a male donor with early-stage non-small cell lung cancer. The rearrangement uses TRBV6-1 and TRBJ1-1; possible D gene TRBD1, 5 bases. CDR3 coding DNA: TGTGCCAGCAGTCTCAACGGGGGGACTGAAGCTTTCTTT. Translation: CASSLNGGTEAFF.